Detailed here is one T cell receptor beta chain. The antigen is unknown. The data originate from a study of shared clonotypes between healthy human individuals. Terminally differentiated effector memory CD45RA+ cells were left out of the naive CD8 fraction, which was CD45RO-negative and positively selected for CCR7. Recent acute infections and vaccinations were absent in the healthy HIV-negative adult donors. Evenly divided among several immunoSEQ plates was the genomic DNA of each subset. Using immunoSEQ multiplex PCR, the repertoire was profiled, and TCRdb retains in-frame clones only, with some absent. The sample records roughly 2,000,000 clones, less than 95% being singletons. The V end lost 0 bases, the J end lost 6 bases, and 11 bases lay between the germline ends. The CDR3 runs 13 residues. Germline V CDR1 and CDR2: GTSNPN, SVGIG (reference sequence). General study results and limits: Rarefaction revealed incomplete sorted-subset sequencing despite large depth.

The J gene is TRBJ1-1, the V gene TRBV30; D is ambiguous. Specimen: naive CD8+ T cells sorted from blood. The origin of this receptor is a young man in good health. The chain's CDR3 is CAWSVVSRAEAFF. The DNA for the CDR3 is TGTGCCTGGAGTGTAGTGAGTAGGGCTGAAGCTTTCTTT.